These T cell receptor beta chains were read from a single sample in a study of CD8+CD57+ T cells in acquired aplastic anemia. TCRdb re-analysed the reads in MiXCR, keeping a single row per CDR3 protein. Among 55,000 to 60,000 distinct CDR3 sequences, around 50% were seen once, and the ten largest hold 16%. The sequenced material came from sorted CD4+, CD8+, or CD8+CD57+ T cells (not recorded which) from PBMCs. The source is a human donor with aplastic anemia. Both conserved end residues are part of each CDR3. The D gene is left open where the match is weak. Clone size, where shown, is once, few, many, or a class for clones that have expanded.

D	J	size	V	DNA	CDR3
TRBD2	TRBJ2-3	few	TRBV29-1	TGCAGCGTAGCCGGGACTAGCAACACAGATACGCAGTATTTT	CSVAGTSNTDTQYF
NA	TRBJ1-1	NA	TRBV19	TGTGCCAGTACACCGCATTCGGGAGTGAACACTGAAGCTTTCTTT	CASTPHSGVNTEAFF
TRBD1	TRBJ1-2	NA	TRBV5-5	TGTGCCAGCAGCCCGGGACAGGGGATGGGAAGCTACACCTTC	CASSPGQGMGSYTF
NA	TRBJ1-4	NA	TRBV15	TGTGCCACCAAGCTACAGGTGGTAGAAGAAAAACTGTTTTTT	CATKLQVVEEKLFF
NA	TRBJ2-3	NA	TRBV20-1	TGCAGTGCTAGAGATCTGGGAGAAGATACGCAGTATTTT	CSARDLGEDTQYF
TRBD2	TRBJ2-7	NA	TRBV12-3/TRBV12-4	TGTGCCAGCCTAAGCGGGGTCGCGGGAGAGGGGGAGCAGTACTTC	CASLSGVAGEGEQYF
NA	TRBJ2-7	NA	TRBV20-1	TGCAGTGCTAGTTCACCCACGATCAGACAGGACGGGTTCTACGAGAAGTACTTC	CSASSPTIRQDGFYEKYF
NA	TRBJ2-2	NA	TRBV7-9	TGTGCCAGCAGCCAGAGGTGGGAGCTGTTTTTT	CASSQRWELFF
NA	TRBJ2-1	many	TRBV5-1	TGCGCCAGCACCTCCGCGTACAGCCGTGAGCAGTTCTTC	CASTSAYSREQFF
NA	TRBJ2-3	NA	TRBV5-1	TGCGCCAGCAGCTTGGAGGGCCATAGCACAGATACGCAGTATTTT	CASSLEGHSTDTQYF
NA	TRBJ1-5	few	TRBV15	TGTGCCACCAGCAGAGGGGACGGCTATCAGCCCCAGCATTTT	CATSRGDGYQPQHF
NA	TRBJ1-6	NA	TRBV7-3	TGTGCCAGCAGCTTTGGGTTACATTCACCCCTCCACTTT	CASSFGLHSPLHF
NA	TRBJ1-5	NA	TRBV6-1	TGTGCCAGCAGTACCCATAGCAATCAGCTCCATCATTTT	CASSTHSNQLHHF
TRBD1	TRBJ1-1	NA	TRBV20-1	TGCAGTGCTCGAAAGACAGGGAGGACTGAAGCTTTCTTT	CSARKTGRTEAFF
NA	TRBJ1-1	NA	TRBV25-1	TGTGCCAGCAGTCAGACAGGAGCTTTCTTT	CASSQTGAFF
TRBD2	TRBJ2-2	NA	TRBV12-3/TRBV12-4	TGTGCCAGCAGATTAGCGGGGGCCTTACTCAACACCGGGGAGCTGTTTTTT	CASRLAGALLNTGELFF
NA	TRBJ2-7	NA	TRBV7-6	TGTGCCAGCAGCCCAGGTGGTGGTTGGACGTACGAGCAGTACTTC	CASSPGGGWTYEQYF
NA	TRBJ1-4	medium-sized	TRBV25-1	TGTGCCAGCAGTGCGCGGGGGGGAAACGAAAAACTGTTTTTT	CASSARGGNEKLFF
NA	TRBJ1-3	NA	TRBV2	TGTGCCAGCAGTGAAAAACGGTGGAGCTCTGGAAACACCATATATTTT	CASSEKRWSSGNTIYF
NA	TRBJ2-7	few	TRBV20-1	TGCAGTGCTAGAGGTCTTGGGGGATACGAGCAGTACTTC	CSARGLGGYEQYF
NA	TRBJ1-5	NA	TRBV25-1	TGTGCCAGCAGTGCCTCCGTGGGGGTAGCAGATCAGCCCCAGCATTTT	CASSASVGVADQPQHF
TRBD1	TRBJ2-3	NA	TRBV20-1	TGCAGTGCTACCCGGGACAGTAGCACAGATACGCAGTATTTT	CSATRDSSTDTQYF
TRBD1	TRBJ1-1	NA	TRBV2	TGTGCCAGCAGTGTCAGGACAGGAAACACTGAAGCTTTCTTT	CASSVRTGNTEAFF
NA	TRBJ1-2	NA	TRBV10-3	TGTGCCGCTCAGGGGACTAAGGGTGGCTACACCTTC	CAAQGTKGGYTF
TRBD1	TRBJ1-1	NA	TRBV20-1	TGCAGTGCTAGTAAGGGGGCGGAGATTACTGAAGCTTTCTTT	CSASKGAEITEAFF
TRBD1	TRBJ2-7	NA	TRBV15	TGTGCCACCAGCAGTGATGGACAGGGTGTAAACGAGCAGTACTTC	CATSSDGQGVNEQYF
NA	TRBJ1-2	NA	TRBV19	TGTGCCAGTAGGATGGGGATAGGCGGGCGAGGCTACACCTTC	CASRMGIGGRGYTF
NA	TRBJ1-1	few	TRBV29-1	TGCAGCGTTGAAGATCGGGGCACTGAAGCTTTCTTT	CSVEDRGTEAFF
NA	TRBJ1-2	NA	TRBV5-6	TGTGCCAGCAGCTTGGCCCGCGATGGCTACACCTTC	CASSLARDGYTF
NA	TRBJ1-2	NA	TRBV2	TGTGCCAGCAGTCTGCAGGGAAATAACTATGGCTACACCTTC	CASSLQGNNYGYTF
NA	TRBJ2-7	many	TRBV4-1	TGCGCCAGCAGCCAAGGGGGCAGGGAGCAGTACTTC	CASSQGGREQYF
TRBD1	TRBJ2-1	NA	TRBV2	TGTGCCAGCAGTGACCGGGACAGTGGTTTGGATGAGCAGTTCTTC	CASSDRDSGLDEQFF
NA	TRBJ2-2	many	TRBV6-5	TGTGCCAGCAGTTACTCGAACGGATTCGCGAACACCGGGGAGCTGTTTTTT	CASSYSNGFANTGELFF
TRBD2	TRBJ2-1	few	TRBV24-1	TGTGCCACCAGCCGAGGGACTAGCTCCTACAATGAGCAGTTCTTC	CATSRGTSSYNEQFF
TRBD1	TRBJ2-5	NA	TRBV7-2	TGTGCCAGCAGCTTAGAGTATGGGGACAGTCAAGTCCAGTACTTC	CASSLEYGDSQVQYF
TRBD1	TRBJ2-1	NA	TRBV29-1	TGCAGCGCTGGACAGGGTCGCGGTGAGCAGTTCTTC	CSAGQGRGEQFF
TRBD1	TRBJ1-2	NA	TRBV19	TGTGCCAGTAGTACCGGGACAGGGTATGGCTACACCTTC	CASSTGTGYGYTF
TRBD2	TRBJ2-5	many	TRBV5-1	TGCGCCAGCAGCTTTGGCCTAGCGGGGGGAGGTCAAGAGACCCAGTACTTC	CASSFGLAGGGQETQYF
NA	TRBJ1-1	many	TRBV5-4	TGTGCCAGCAGCCCCGCGGGATATGAGACTGAAGCTTTCTTT	CASSPAGYETEAFF
NA	TRBJ1-2	NA	TRBV5-6	TGTGCCAGCAGAGCCCGGGGAGGCTACACCTTC	CASRARGGYTF
NA	TRBJ2-1	NA	TRBV6-5	TGTGCCAGCAGTTACGACCGCAGCTCCTACAATGAGCAGTTCTTC	CASSYDRSSYNEQFF
TRBD1	TRBJ2-2	few	TRBV24-1	TGTGCCACCAGCCCCGGGACAGGGCTAAACACCGGGGAGCTGTTTTTT	CATSPGTGLNTGELFF